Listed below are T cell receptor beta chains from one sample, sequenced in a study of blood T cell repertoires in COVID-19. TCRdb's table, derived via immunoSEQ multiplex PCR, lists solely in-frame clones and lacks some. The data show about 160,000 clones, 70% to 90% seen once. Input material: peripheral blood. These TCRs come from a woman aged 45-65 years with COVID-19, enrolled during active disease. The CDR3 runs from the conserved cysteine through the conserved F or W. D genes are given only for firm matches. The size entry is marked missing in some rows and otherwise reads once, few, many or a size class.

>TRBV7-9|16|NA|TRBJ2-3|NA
TGTGCCAGCAGCTTAGAGGGCAGGGGGGTGACAGATACGCAGTATTTT
CASSLEGRGVTDTQYF
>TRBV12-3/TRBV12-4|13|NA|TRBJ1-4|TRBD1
TGTGCCAGCAGCGGGACAGGGAACGAAAAACTGTTTTTT
CASSGTGNEKLFF
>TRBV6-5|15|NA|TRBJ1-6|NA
TGTGCCAGCAGGGAGGACAGCTCCTATAATTCACCCCTCCACTTT
CASREDSSYNSPLHF
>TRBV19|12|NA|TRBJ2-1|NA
TGTGCCAGTTTCGGGTGGAGAAATGAGCAGTTCTTC
CASFGWRNEQFF
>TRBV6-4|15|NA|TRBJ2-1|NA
TGTGCCAGCAGTGTGGGAGCGGATTCCTACAATGAGCAGTTCTTC
CASSVGADSYNEQFF
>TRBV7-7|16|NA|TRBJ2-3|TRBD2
TGTGCCAGCAGCACGGGGACTAGCACCAGCACAGATACGCAGTATTTT
CASSTGTSTSTDTQYF
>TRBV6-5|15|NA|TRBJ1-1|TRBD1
TGTGCCAGCAGTTACGCGGCAGGGGGCGCTTCTGAAGCTTTCTTT
CASSYAAGGASEAFF
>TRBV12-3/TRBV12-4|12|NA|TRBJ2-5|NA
TGTGCCAGCAGTTCCGGGGGGCAGACCCAGTACTTC
CASSSGGQTQYF
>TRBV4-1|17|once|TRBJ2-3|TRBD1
TGCGCCAGCAGCCAGCAGGGCCGGGACAGGGGGAGAGATACGCAGTATTTT
CASSQQGRDRGRDTQYF
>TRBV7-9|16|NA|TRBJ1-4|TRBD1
TGTGCCAGCAGCTTAGCGTTATACAGGGGAGAAGAAAAACTGTTTTTT
CASSLALYRGEEKLFF
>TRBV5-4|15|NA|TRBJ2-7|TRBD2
TGTGCCAGCAGCCGAGCGGGGGGGACACCCTACGAGCAGTACTTC
CASSRAGGTPYEQYF
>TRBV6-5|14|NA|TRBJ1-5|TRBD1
TGTGCCAGCAGTTTAGACAGGGATAATCAGCCCCAGCATTTT
CASSLDRDNQPQHF
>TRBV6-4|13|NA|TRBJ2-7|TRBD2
TGTGCCAGCAGTAGTACTAGCGGGGGAGAGCAGTACTTC
CASSSTSGGEQYF
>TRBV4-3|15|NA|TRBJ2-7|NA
TGCGCCAGCAGCCAAGATTCAGGGGGGACCTACGAGCAGTACTTC
CASSQDSGGTYEQYF
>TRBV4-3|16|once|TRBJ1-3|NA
TGCGCCAGCAGCCAAGAGGCGGTAATCGGTAGAAACACCATATATTTT
CASSQEAVIGRNTIYF
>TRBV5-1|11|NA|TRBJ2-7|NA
TGCGCCAGCAGCTTGGGCGACGAGCAGTACTTC
CASSLGDEQYF
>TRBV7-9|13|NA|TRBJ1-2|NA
TGTGCCAGCAGGCCAACAGGGAACTATGGCTACACCTTC
CASRPTGNYGYTF
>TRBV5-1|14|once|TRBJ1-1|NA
TGCGCCAGCAGCGAAACAGGGATGGGCACTGAAGCTTTCTTT
CASSETGMGTEAFF
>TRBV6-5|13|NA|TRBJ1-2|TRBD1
TGTGCCAGCAGGGACCAGGGGGCGTACGGCTACACCTTC
CASRDQGAYGYTF
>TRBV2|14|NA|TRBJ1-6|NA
TGTGCCAGTACTGACAGGTTCTCGAATTCACCCCTCCACTTT
CASTDRFSNSPLHF
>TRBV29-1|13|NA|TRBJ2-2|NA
TGCAGCGGGGGACTTATTTCATCCGGGGAGCTGTTTTTT
CSGGLISSGELFF
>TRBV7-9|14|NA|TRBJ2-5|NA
TGTGCCAGCAGCTCCACAGAGAAAACCGAGACCCAGTACTTC
CASSSTEKTETQYF
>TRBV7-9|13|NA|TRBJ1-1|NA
TGTGCCAGCAGCTTTCAGGCGAACACTGAAGCTTTCTTT
CASSFQANTEAFF
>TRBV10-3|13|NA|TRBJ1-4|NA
TGTGCCATCAGTCGAGCCGCTAATGAAAAACTGTTTTTT
CAISRAANEKLFF
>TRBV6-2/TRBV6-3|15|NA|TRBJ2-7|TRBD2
TGTGCCAGCAGCAGGACTAGCGGACCCCCCTACGAGCAGTACTTC
CASSRTSGPPYEQYF
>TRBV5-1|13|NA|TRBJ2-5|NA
TGCGCCAGCAGCCGAACTGGGCGAGAGACCCAGTACTTC
CASSRTGRETQYF
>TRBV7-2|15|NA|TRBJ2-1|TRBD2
TGTGCCAGCAGCCCGCGGGAGGGGAGGTACAATGAGCAGTTCTTC
CASSPREGRYNEQFF
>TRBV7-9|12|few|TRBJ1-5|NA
TGTGCCAGCAGTCAGGACAATCAGCCCCAGCATTTT
CASSQDNQPQHF
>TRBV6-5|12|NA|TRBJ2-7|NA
TGTGCCAGCAGCCTCGGCTCCTACGAGCAGTACTTC
CASSLGSYEQYF
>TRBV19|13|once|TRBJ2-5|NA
TGTGCCAGTAGTAATCTAGGGGGAGAGACCCAGTACTTC
CASSNLGGETQYF
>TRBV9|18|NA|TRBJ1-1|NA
TGTGCCAGCAGCCTCGAGCGGGGGGGGCCCGTCGTGAACACTGAAGCTTTCTTT
CASSLERGGPVVNTEAFF
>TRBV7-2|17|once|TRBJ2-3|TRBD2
TGTGCCAGCAGCTTAGTGAGCGGGGGGGCGTACACAGATACGCAGTATTTT
CASSLVSGGAYTDTQYF
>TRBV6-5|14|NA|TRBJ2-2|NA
TGTGCCAGCGGACGGGACACCTACACCGGGGAGCTGTTTTTT
CASGRDTYTGELFF
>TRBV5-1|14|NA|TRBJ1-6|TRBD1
TGCGCCAGCAGCTACGGACAGGATGGTTCACCCCTCCACTTT
CASSYGQDGSPLHF
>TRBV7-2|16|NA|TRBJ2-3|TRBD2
TGTGCCAGCAGCTTGTGGCGGGGGGGAAGCACAGATACGCAGTATTTT
CASSLWRGGSTDTQYF
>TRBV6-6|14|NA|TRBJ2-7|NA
TGTGCCAGCAGTTACCCGGGACTCCCCTACGAGCAGTACTTC
CASSYPGLPYEQYF
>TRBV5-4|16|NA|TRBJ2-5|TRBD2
TGTGCCAGCAGTCTGACCGGCGGGGGGCCCCAAGAGACCCAGTACTTC
CASSLTGGGPQETQYF
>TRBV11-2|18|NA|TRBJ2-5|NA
TGTGCCAGCAGCTTAGATCTCTGGAGCGGCCCGATCGCGGAGACCCAGTACTTC
CASSLDLWSGPIAETQYF
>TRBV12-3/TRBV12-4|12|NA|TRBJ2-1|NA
TGTGCCAGCAGTCCTGCGCGGAATGAGCAGTTCTTC
CASSPARNEQFF
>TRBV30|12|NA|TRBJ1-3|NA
TGTGCCTGGAGCCCGGGGGAGTACACCATATATTTT
CAWSPGEYTIYF
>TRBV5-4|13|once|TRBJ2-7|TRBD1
TGTGCCAGCAGTTGGGACAGTAACTACGAGCAGTACTTC
CASSWDSNYEQYF
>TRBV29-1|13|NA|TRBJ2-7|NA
TGCAGCGTTGTTGGGGCAGGGCGATACGAGCAGTACTTC
CSVVGAGRYEQYF
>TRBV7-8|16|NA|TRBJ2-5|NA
TGTGCCAGCAGCTTAGATAGTTGGAGGGGCCAAGAGACCCAGTACTTC
CASSLDSWRGQETQYF
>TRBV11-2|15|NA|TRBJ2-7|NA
TGTGCCAGCAGCTTAGGGCCCACGATGTCCGACGAGCAGTACTTC
CASSLGPTMSDEQYF
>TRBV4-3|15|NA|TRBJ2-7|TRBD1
TGCGCCAGCAGCCCGCTACAGGGGGCGCGATACGAGCAGTACTTC
CASSPLQGARYEQYF
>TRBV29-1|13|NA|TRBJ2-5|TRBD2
TGCAGCGTTGAAACGACTAGCTTGGAGACCCAGTACTTC
CSVETTSLETQYF
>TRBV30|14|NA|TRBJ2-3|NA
TGTGCCTCTACCGGACAGCGAAGCACAGATACGCAGTATTTT
CASTGQRSTDTQYF
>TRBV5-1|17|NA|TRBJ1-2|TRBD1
TGCGCCAGCAGCTTGGGAGCCACAGGGGGCGTTGACTATGGCTACACCTTC
CASSLGATGGVDYGYTF
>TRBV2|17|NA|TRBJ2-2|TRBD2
TGTGCCAGCAGTGCTAGACTAGCGGGGGCGGGCACCGGGGAGCTGTTTTTT
CASSARLAGAGTGELFF
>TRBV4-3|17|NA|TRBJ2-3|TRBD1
TGCGCCAGCAGCCAAGATTCCGGGACAGGGGCTTCAGATACGCAGTATTTT
CASSQDSGTGASDTQYF
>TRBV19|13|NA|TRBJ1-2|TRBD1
TGTGCCAGTAGTATGACAGGGGAGTATGGCTACACCTTC
CASSMTGEYGYTF
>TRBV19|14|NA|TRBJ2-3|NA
TGTGCCAGTAGTATAACGGGGTTTTCAGATACGCAGTATTTT
CASSITGFSDTQYF
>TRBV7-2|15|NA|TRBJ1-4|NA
TGTGCCAGCAGCCCCTCCCACAGGACTAATGAAAAACTGTTTTTT
CASSPSHRTNEKLFF
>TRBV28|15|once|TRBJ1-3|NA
TGTGCCAGCAGTATCCGACCCGGGTCTGGAAACACCATATATTTT
CASSIRPGSGNTIYF